This T cell receptor beta chain was documented in a study of blood T cell repertoires in COVID-19. Turning to the study itself: Italy, Spain and the United States were the sources of the convalescent and acute COVID-19 samples. Sample material is recorded as cDNA or gDNA derived from T cells, B-cell-depleted T cells, or PBMCs.

The germline CDR1 and CDR2 sequences are SGHTA and FQGNSA. Trimming removed 4 bases from V and 3 bases from J; junction bases left unmatched: 6. The CDR3 has 14 amino acids. Here immunoSEQ multiplex PCR was the method, and the copy in TCRdb shows in-frame clones only, minus some. This sample has approximately 140,000 clones; 84% occur once, and the top ten carry approximately 5.8%. The sequenced sample consisted of peripheral blood. The chain uses TRBV7-2 and TRBJ2-7, with 7 bases that match TRBD2. The source is a human donor in a cohort sampled during active COVID-19. CDR3 sequence reads: CASSSGGDSYEQYF. In DNA form, the CDR3 reads TGTGCCAGCAGCTCGGGGGGTGACAGCTACGAGCAGTACTTC.